Below are 18 T cell receptor beta chains sequenced from a single sample in a study of T cell clones after liver transplantation. Data came from immunoSEQ multiplex PCR; TCRdb stores just in-frame clones and leaves some out. The table lists 50,000 to 60,000 clones, about 70% of them singletons. The input for sequencing was CD4+ T cells from blood, taken at the approximately 15-month timepoint. The receptors come from a human patient who received a liver transplant. The graft donor may have contributed some T cells.

The chain links TRBV30 to TRBJ2-3, with a possible D match to TRBD2 (6 bases). Germline CDR1 and CDR2: GTSNPN and SVGIG (reference sequence). Deletions cut 1 base from V and 5 bases from J, with 13 bases between. The CDR3 consists of 14 residues. CDR3 region: CAWSAFQTRDTQYF. CDR3 coding DNA: TGTGCCTGGAGTGCATTCCAGACTAGAGATACGCAGTATTTT.

This clone has just one count. The chain uses TRBV9 and TRBJ2-3; possibly TRBD2 for D (5 bases). The V and J ends lost 0 bases and 1 base respectively, with 9 bases between them. The germline CDR1 and CDR2 sequences are SGDLS and YYNGEE. This CDR3 contains 15 residues. CDR3 loop: CASSVAARGTDTQYF. The CDR3 DNA sequence: TGTGCCAGCAGCGTAGCGGCGCGGGGCACAGATACGCAGTATTTT.

DNA for the CDR3: TGTGCCAGCAGTCCGGGGGACAGTAATGAAAAACTGTTTTTT. Translating it yields CASSPGDSNEKLFF. This chain joins TRBV6-1 and TRBJ1-4; 7 bases are shared with TRBD1. The germline gives CDR1 MNHNS, CDR2 SASEGT. With V trimmed by 5 bases and J by 4 bases, 4 bases remained unmatched. The CDR3 sequence is 14 residues long.

This rearrangement joins TRBV5-1 to TRBJ2-5; 13 nucleotides agree with TRBD2. This CDR3 spans 16 amino acids. The germline V gene has CDR1 SGHRS and CDR2 YFSETQ. Unmatched junction bases numbered 6, after V lost 2 bases and J lost 5 bases. The CDR3 DNA is TGCGCCAGCAGCTTCGGACTAGCGGGAGAGGGCGAGACCCAGTACTTC. Translating it yields CASSFGLAGEGETQYF.

This clone was observed a handful of times. The chain recombines TRBV6-1 with TRBJ2-2; D perhaps matches TRBD1 (6 bases). Germline CDR1 MNHNS, CDR2 SASEGT. This CDR3 has 15 amino acids. Trimming removed 6 bases at V and 0 bases at J, with 11 bases between. This CDR3 reads CASRERTANTGELFF. The DNA for the CDR3 is TGTGCCAGCAGAGAAAGGACAGCGAACACCGGGGAGCTGTTTTTT.

This sequence joins TRBV9 and TRBJ2-7, with D perhaps TRBD1 (6 bases). From germline, CDR1 is SGDLS and CDR2 YYNGEE. Trimming left V 6 bases short and J 5 bases short, with 18 bases between. The CDR3 length is 14 residues. The CDR3 nucleotides read TGTGCCAGCACCCCAAGCCCAGGGGCCCACGAGCAGTACTTC. Its translation: CASTPSPGAHEQYF.

On this clone itself: Other DNA sequences of this sample code for an identical CDR3. V gene TRBV7-2 combines with J gene TRBJ2-6; D gene unclear. V was shortened by 3 bases and J by 3 bases, with 3 bases between the two germline ends. In germline, CDR1 is SGHTA, CDR2 FQGNSA. The CDR3 covers 13 residues. CDR3 DNA: TGTGCCAGCAGCTTTTTTGGGGCCAACGTCCTGACTTTC. Translating it yields CASSFFGANVLTF.

This rearrangement joins TRBV18 to TRBJ2-1; 13 nucleotides align to TRBD2. The CDR3 has 18 amino acids. V trimming: 2 bases; J trimming: 8 bases; junction bases outside the gene matches: 12. Germline V gene data show CDR1 as KGHSH and CDR2 as LQKENI. The CDR3 protein is CASSPINRATSGRDEQFF. The CDR3 DNA follows: TGTGCCAGCTCACCAATAAACAGGGCTACTAGCGGGAGGGATGAGCAGTTCTTC.

V and J are TRBV2 and TRBJ1-4, with no clear D. This CDR3 is built from 13 residues. Trimming took off 4 bases at V and 5 bases at J, with 8 bases between the two ends. CDR1 and CDR2 (germline): SNHLY, FYNNEI. The CDR3 is CASSGALNEKLFF. The CDR3 nucleotides are TGTGCCAGCAGTGGCGCCTTAAATGAAAAACTGTTTTTT. The whole variable domain, filled in from reference TRBV2 and TRBJ1-4, reads EPEVTQTPSHQVTQMGQEVILRCVPISNHLYFYWYRQILGQKVEFLVSFYNNEISEKSEIFDDQFSVERPDGSNFTLKIRSTKLEDSAMYFCASSGALNEKLFFGSGTQLSVL.

V usage is TRBV7-6 and J usage is TRBJ2-1; 8 positions match TRBD2. The CDR3 has 16 residues. Germline loops: CDR1 SGHVS, CDR2 FNYEAQ. V lost 2 bases and J lost 2; bases outside the gene matches: 5. The CDR3 is CASSLSDGRAYNEQFF. The CDR3 nucleotides read TGTGCCAGCAGCTTATCAGACGGGAGGGCCTACAATGAGCAGTTCTTC.

This sequence joins TRBV4-3 and TRBJ2-2, with 7 bases lining up with TRBD1. V shed 0 bases and J 6 bases; nucleotides not matched to a gene: 7. From germline, CDR1 is LGHNA and CDR2 YSLEER. The CDR3 runs 16 residues. CDR3 protein: CASSQDPPGGSGELFF. In DNA form, the CDR3 reads TGCGCCAGCAGCCAAGATCCCCCAGGGGGATCCGGGGAGCTGTTTTTT.

The chain links TRBV6-5 to TRBJ1-2; a weak D match, TRBD1 (5 bases). There are 14 residues in the CDR3. Germline assignment: CDR1 MNHEY and CDR2 SVGAGI. Trimming took 6 bases from V and 2 from J, leaving 13 bases between them. The CDR3 DNA follows: TGTGCCAGCAGCCCCGGGACGGGGAACTATGGCTACACCTTC. Its protein is CASSPGTGNYGYTF.

The CDR3 DNA is TGTGCCAGCAGTTTGGCTATGGGGACAGGCGACCTCGGAGGCTATGGCTACACCTTC. Its translation: CASSLAMGTGDLGGYGYTF. The chain combines TRBV27 with TRBJ1-2, with TRBD1 matching 8 bases. CDR3 length: 19 residues. Germline trimming cut 3 bases from V and 4 bases from J; bases unmatched to any gene: 19. Germline V gene lookup returns CDR1 MNHEY and CDR2 SMNVEV (reference sequence).

This chain connects TRBV13 to TRBJ2-7, with 8 positions matching TRBD1. V dropped 5 bases and J dropped 5; count of bases not matched to a gene: 8. The CDR3 contains 14 residues. From germline, CDR1 is PRHDT and CDR2 FYEKMQ (reference sequence). The CDR3 is CASSLRDRHHEQYV. The DNA of the CDR3 is TGTGCCAGCAGCCTCCGGGACAGGCACCACGAGCAGTACGTC.

The gene calls are TRBV11-2 and TRBJ1-1; D is unclear. Trimming cost V 2 bases and J 2 bases, with 6 bases left between them. The CDR3 runs 13 residues. The V gene's germline CDR1 is SGHAT and CDR2 FQNNGV. The CDR3 bases are TGTGCCAGCAGCTTAACAATTAACACTGAAGCTTTCTTT. This gives the protein CASSLTINTEAFF.

Only a few counts were recorded for this clone. The chain couples TRBV29-1 to TRBJ1-2, with a tentative D call TRBD1 (5 bases). Germline V lookup: CDR1 SQVTM, CDR2 ANQGSEA. The CDR3 totals 13 residues. Trimming pared 5 bases from V and 6 bases from J, leaving 16 bases between. CDR3 region: CSVPGPSSDGYTF. The CDR3 region has the DNA TGCAGCGTTCCAGGGCCCTCCTCGGATGGCTACACCTTC.

The J gene is TRBJ2-3, the V gene TRBV6-4; D is possibly TRBD2 (6 bases). Trimming removed 6 bases from V and 0 bases from J, with 10 bases in between. The CDR3 spans 14 residues. Germline assignment: CDR1 MRHNA and CDR2 SNTAGT. In DNA form, the CDR3 reads TGTGCCAGCAGGGAGGGACCAAGCACAGATACGCAGTATTTT. Protein sequence: CASREGPSTDTQYF.

The rearrangement joins TRBV5-6 to TRBJ2-3; no clear D. This CDR3 spans 12 amino acids. The germline V gene has CDR1 SGHDT and CDR2 YYEEEE. Trimming left V 0 bases short and J 6 bases short, with 5 bases between. The CDR3 region has the DNA TGTGCCAGCAGCTTGGACTCCGATACGCAGTATTTT. It codes for CASSLDSDTQYF.